The 3 T cell receptor beta chains below all came from one sample that was sequenced in a study of T cell responses to AZD1222 COVID-19 vaccine. TCRdb keeps only in-frame clones here, not all; method: immunoSEQ multiplex PCR. The sample contains 35,000 to 50,000 clones, around 77% of which appear only once. The sample here was peripheral blood, taken 28 days after the second dose of the MenACWY control vaccine. The receptors were gathered from an adult who received the MenACWY meningococcal vaccine as a control.

As for this clone: The germline gene is not matched at one end of the junction; a read error may be the cause. CDR3 in amino acids: CASSVADTSETANF. The CDR3 nucleotides read TGTGCCAGCAGCGTAGCCGACACTAGCGAAACTGCGAATTTT. This chain connects TRBV9 to TRBJ2-3, with 7 nucleotides matching TRBD2. Germline V gene lookup returns CDR1 SGDLS and CDR2 YYNGEE. The CDR3 spans 14 residues.

This clone was seen a handful of times. The V and J genes are TRBV19 and TRBJ2-2; D is possibly TRBD1 (5 bases). CDR3 size: 16 residues. CDR1 LNHDA and CDR2 SQIVND come from the germline V gene (reference sequence). V was pared by 1 base and J by 4 bases, with 13 bases between. The CDR3 region is CASSIVPRQFTGELFF. CDR3 bases: TGTGCCAGTAGTATAGTCCCTCGACAGTTCACCGGGGAGCTGTTTTTT.

V gene TRBV2 combines with J gene TRBJ2-1; 9 positions match TRBD2. Unmatched junction bases numbered 9, after V lost 6 bases and J lost 6 bases. From germline, CDR1 is SNHLY and CDR2 FYNNEI. There are 15 residues in the CDR3. The DNA for the CDR3 is TGTGCCAGCAGAGCCGGGACTAGCCTACGCAATGAGCAGTTCTTC. Encoded protein: CASRAGTSLRNEQFF.